This T cell receptor (beta chain) is from a study of blood T cell repertoires in COVID-19. Study context: T cells, B-cell-depleted T cells, or PBMCs provided the cDNA or gDNA that served as material.

Only in-frame clones appear in the TCRdb table, and some are missing; sequencing was by immunoSEQ multiplex PCR. The repertoire holds approximately 250,000 clones, with roughly 85% as singletons. The CDR3 covers 16 residues. From germline, CDR1 is SGHTA and CDR2 FQGTGA. The J segment lost 4 bases and the V segment lost 5 bases, leaving 8 bases of the junction unmatched. The study drew participants aged about 18 to 90 years from about two dozen US areas. This rearrangement joins TRBV7-3 to TRBJ2-3, with TRBD2 matching over 11 bases. The sample consisted of PBMCs or T cells enriched from blood (not recorded which). This receptor was obtained from a woman aged 45-60 years with acute COVID-19. The CDR3 region is CASSPLAGGRSDTQYF. CDR3 bases: TGTGCCAGCAGCCCGCTAGCGGGGGGAAGGTCAGATACGCAGTATTTT.